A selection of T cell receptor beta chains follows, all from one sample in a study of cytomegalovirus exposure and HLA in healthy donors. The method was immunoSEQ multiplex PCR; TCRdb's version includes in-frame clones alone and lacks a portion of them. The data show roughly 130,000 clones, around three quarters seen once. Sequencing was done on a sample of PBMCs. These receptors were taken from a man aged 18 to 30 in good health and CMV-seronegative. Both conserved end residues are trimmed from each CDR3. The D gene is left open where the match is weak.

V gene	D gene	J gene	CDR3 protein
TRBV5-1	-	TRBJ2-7	ASSVDIVAYEQY
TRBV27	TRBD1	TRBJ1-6	ASRTGTASPLH
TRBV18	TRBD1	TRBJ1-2	ASSPNRGGHYGYT
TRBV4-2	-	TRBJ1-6	ASSQDPPGQNSPLH
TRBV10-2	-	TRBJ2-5	ATWTTQETQY
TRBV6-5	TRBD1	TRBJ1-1	AIQGVAF
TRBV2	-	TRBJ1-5	ASSVEGGNNQPQH
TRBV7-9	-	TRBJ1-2	SSSLIPDSMDYGYT
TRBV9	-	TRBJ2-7	ASSVGGGVSHEQY
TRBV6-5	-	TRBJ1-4	ASSYLRGEKLF
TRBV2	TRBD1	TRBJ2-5	ASSAPGGETQY
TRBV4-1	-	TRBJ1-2	ASSHKFSANYGYT
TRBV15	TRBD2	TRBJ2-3	ATGAGGPTDTQY
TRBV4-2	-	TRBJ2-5	ASSHNGDETQY
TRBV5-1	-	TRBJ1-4	ASSYRSHGEKLF
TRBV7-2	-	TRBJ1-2	ASSFGGAGGYT
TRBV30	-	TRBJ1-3	AWSVVLGSSGNTIY
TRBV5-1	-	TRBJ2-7	ASSLAGDSYEQY
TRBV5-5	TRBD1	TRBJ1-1	ASSLSDGTVIYTEAF
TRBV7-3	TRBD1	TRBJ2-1	ASSLVGDRDNEQF
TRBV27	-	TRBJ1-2	ASSLSALEGPRDGYT
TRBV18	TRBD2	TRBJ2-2	ASSPPDSGGQNTGELF